This TCR beta chain was sequenced during a study of Ad26.COV2.S vaccination and SARS-CoV-2 variants. Across the study: Donor was in the COV1001 Ad26.COV2.S trial arm.

The table came from immunoSEQ multiplex PCR; TCRdb's copy has only in-frame clones and leaves some out. The top ten hold about 2.5% of the sample, which has roughly 420,000 clones, 89% seen once. Sample treatment: some 20 received Ad26.COV2.S at low or high dose, single or two shots; several received placebo; per-sample allocation not given. All samples were drawn on day 63, counting from the first vaccine or placebo injection. Points on this clone: Antigen specificity is unknown.

Whole-study findings and limits: Researchers cautioned that TCR breadth and depth analyses may have underestimated total T cell responses.

The input for sequencing was peripheral blood, taken in a trial of Ad26.COV2.S vaccine versus placebo. The receptor was isolated from a person between 18 and 60 years old who received the Ad26.COV2.S COVID-19 vaccine or a placebo.

The CDR3 nucleotides are TGCGCCAGCAGCCCAGGTGACAGAGCCGAAGCTTTCTTT. Translating it yields CASSPGDRAEAFF. This chain joins TRBV5-1 and TRBJ1-1; the D gene is possibly TRBD1 (5 bases). CDR3 size: 13 residues. Germline CDR1 is SGHRS and CDR2 is YFSETQ. V was pared by 4 bases and J by 8 bases, with 15 bases between.